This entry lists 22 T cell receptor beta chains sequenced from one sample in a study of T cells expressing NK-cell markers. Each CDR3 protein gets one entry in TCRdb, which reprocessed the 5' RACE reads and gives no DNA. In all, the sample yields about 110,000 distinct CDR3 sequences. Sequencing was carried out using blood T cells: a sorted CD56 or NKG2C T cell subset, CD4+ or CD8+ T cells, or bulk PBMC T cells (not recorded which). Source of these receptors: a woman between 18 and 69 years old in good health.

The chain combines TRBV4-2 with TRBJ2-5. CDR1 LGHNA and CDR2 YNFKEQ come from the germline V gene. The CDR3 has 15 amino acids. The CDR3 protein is CASSRRSTDEQTQYF.

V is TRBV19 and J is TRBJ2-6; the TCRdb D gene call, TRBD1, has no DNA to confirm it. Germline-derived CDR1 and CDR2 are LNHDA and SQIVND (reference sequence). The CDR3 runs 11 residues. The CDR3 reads CASGQGLFLTF.

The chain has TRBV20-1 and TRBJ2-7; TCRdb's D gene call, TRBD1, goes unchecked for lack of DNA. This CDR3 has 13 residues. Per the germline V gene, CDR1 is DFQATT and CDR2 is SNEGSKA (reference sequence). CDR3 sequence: CSARPDRVYEQYF.

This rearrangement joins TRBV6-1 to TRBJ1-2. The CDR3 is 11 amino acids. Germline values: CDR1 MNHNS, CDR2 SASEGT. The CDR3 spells CASSELGGYTF.

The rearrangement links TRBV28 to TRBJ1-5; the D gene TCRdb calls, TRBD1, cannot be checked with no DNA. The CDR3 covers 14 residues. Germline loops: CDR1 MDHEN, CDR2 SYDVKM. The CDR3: CASSLGRDDQPQHF.

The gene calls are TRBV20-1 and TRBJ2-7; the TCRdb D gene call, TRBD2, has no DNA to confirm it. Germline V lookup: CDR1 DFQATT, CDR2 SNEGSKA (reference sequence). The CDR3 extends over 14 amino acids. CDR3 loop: CSATGLAVPYEQYF.

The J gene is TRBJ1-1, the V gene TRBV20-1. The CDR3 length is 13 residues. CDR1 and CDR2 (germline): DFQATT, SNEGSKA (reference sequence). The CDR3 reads CSARYPTVTEAFF.

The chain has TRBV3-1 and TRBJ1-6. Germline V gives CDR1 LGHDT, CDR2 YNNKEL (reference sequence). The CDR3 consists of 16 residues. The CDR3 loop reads CASSQLTGGIRSPLHF.

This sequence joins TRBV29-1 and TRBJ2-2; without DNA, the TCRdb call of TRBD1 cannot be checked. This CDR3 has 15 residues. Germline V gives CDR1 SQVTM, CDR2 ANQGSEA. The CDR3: CSVPSGTGDTGELFF.

The CDR3 is CASSPGLAGVSVFGEQYF. V and J are TRBV5-4 and TRBJ2-7; checking the TCRdb D call of TRBD2 is not possible without DNA. The CDR3 totals 18 residues. Germline loops: CDR1 SGHNT, CDR2 YYREEE (reference sequence).

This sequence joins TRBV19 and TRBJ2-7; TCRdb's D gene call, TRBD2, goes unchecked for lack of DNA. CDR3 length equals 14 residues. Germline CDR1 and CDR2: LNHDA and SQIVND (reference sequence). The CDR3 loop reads CASKAGRAGVEQYF.

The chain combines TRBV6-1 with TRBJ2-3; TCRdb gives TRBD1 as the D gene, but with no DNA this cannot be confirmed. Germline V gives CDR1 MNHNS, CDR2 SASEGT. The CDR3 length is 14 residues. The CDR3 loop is CASSTLGGADTQYF.

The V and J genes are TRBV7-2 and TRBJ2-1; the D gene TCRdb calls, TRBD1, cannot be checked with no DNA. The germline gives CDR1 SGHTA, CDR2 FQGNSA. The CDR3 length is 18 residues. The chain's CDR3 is CASSFGLAGGGFDNEQFF.

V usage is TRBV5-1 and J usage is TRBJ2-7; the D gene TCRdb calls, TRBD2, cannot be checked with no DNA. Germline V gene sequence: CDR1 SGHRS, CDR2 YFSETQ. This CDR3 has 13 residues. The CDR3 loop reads CASSLVTAAEQYF.

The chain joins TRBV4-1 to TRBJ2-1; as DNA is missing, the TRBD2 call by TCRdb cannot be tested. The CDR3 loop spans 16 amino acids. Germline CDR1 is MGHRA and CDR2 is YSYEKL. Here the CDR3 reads CASSQDGSGGVDEQFF.

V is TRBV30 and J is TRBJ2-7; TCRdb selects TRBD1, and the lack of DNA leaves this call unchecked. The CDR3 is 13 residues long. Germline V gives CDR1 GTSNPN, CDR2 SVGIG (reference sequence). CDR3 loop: CAWRGQGHSEQYF.

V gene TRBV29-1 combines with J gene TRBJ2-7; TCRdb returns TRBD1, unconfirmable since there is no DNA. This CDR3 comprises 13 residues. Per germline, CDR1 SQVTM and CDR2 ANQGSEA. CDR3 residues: CSVEANRDGEQYF.

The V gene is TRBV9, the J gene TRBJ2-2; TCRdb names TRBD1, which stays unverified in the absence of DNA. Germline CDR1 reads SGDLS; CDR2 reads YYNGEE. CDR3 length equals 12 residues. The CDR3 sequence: CASSVEGGVLFF.

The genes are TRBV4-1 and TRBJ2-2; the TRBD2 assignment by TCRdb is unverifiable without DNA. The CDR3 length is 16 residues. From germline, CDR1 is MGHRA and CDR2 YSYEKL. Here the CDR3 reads CASSSGTSGNTGELFF.

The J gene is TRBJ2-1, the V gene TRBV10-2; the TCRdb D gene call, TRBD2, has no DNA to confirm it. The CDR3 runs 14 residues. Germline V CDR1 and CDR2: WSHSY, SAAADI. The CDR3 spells CASSGVLAGNEQFF.

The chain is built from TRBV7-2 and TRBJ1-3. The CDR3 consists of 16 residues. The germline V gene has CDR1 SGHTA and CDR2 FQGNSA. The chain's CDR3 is CASSLSGTLFGNTIYF.

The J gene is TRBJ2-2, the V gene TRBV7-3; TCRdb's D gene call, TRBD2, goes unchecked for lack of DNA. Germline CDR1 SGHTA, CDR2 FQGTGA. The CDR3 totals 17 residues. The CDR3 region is CASRGLAEMANTGELFF.